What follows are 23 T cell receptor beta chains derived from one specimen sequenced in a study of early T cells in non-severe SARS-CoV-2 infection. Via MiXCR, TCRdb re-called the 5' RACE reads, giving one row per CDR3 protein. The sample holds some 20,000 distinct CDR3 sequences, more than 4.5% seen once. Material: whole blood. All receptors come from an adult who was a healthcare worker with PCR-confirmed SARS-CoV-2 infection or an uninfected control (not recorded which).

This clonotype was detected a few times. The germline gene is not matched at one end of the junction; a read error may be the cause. In nucleotides, the CDR3 is TGTGCCAGCAGCTTAGGGCGATTCCCTATCCAAGAGACCCGGTACTTC. It translates to CASSLGRFPIQETRYF. This chain connects TRBV11-2 to TRBJ2-5; D is unclear. The CDR3 contains 16 residues. Germline CDR1 SGHAT, CDR2 FQNNGV.

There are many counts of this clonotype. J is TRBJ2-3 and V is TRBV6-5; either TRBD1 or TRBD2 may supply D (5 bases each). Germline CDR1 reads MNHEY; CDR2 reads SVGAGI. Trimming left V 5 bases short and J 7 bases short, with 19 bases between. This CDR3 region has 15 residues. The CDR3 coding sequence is TGTGCCAGCAGTCTATATAACAGGAGGTTACATACGCAGTATTTT. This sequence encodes CASSLYNRRLHTQYF.

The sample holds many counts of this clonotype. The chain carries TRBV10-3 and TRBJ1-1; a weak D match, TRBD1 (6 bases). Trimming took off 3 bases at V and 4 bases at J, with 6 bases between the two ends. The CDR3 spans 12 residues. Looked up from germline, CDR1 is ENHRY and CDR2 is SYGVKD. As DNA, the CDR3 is TGTGCCATCAGTGAAGGGGGCACTGAAGCTTTCTTT. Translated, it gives CAISEGGTEAFF.

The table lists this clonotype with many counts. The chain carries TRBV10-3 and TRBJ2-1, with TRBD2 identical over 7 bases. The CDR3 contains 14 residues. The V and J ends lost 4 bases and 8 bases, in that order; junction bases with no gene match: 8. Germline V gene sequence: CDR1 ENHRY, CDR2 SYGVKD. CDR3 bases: TGTGCCATCAGTGGTAGGGCGGGAGCCGATGAGCAGTTCTTC. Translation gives CAISGRAGADEQFF.

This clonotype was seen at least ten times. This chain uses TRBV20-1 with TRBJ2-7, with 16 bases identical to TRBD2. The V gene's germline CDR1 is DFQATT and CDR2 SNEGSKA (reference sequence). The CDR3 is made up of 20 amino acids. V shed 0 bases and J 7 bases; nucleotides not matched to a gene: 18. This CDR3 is CSARERRGLAGGPRQGEQYF. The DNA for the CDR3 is TGCAGTGCTAGAGAGAGGAGGGGACTAGCGGGAGGGCCACGGCAGGGGGAGCAGTACTTC.

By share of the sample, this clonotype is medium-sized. Written as DNA, the CDR3 is TGCAGCGTTCTCGACAGGGACACCGGGGAGCTGTTTTTT. It is translated as CSVLDRDTGELFF. The rearrangement links TRBV29-1 to TRBJ2-2; 7 bases are shared with TRBD1. The germline gives CDR1 SQVTM, CDR2 ANQGSEA. The V gene end was trimmed by 5 bases and the J gene end by 3 bases; junction bases not matched to a gene: 3. The CDR3 is 13 amino acids.

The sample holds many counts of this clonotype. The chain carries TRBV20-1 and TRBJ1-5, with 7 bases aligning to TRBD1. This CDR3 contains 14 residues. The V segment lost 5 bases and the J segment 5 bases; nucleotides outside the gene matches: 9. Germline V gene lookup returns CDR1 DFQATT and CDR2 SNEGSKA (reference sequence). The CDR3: CSAFSTGRDQPQHF. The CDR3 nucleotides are TGCAGTGCTTTCTCGACAGGGAGAGATCAGCCCCAGCATTTT.

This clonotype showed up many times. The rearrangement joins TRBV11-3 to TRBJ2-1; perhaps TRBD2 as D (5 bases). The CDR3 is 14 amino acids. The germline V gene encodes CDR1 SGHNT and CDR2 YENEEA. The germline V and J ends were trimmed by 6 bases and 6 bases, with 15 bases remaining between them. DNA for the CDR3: TGTGCCAGCAGTCGGGAACGGGTAATCAATGAGCAGTTCTTC. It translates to CASSRERVINEQFF.

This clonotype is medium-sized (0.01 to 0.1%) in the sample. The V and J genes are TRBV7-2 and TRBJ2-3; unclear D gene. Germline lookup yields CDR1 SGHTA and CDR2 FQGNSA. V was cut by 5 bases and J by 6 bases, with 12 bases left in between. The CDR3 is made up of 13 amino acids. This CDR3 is CASSVGLGDTQYF. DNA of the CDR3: TGTGCCAGCAGCGTGGGTCTAGGCGATACGCAGTATTTT.

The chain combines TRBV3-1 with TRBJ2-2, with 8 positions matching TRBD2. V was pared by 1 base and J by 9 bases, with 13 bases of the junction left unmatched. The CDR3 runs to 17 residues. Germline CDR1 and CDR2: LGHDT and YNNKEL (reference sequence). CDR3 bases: TGTGCCAGCAGCCAAGTACGACGAAAACGGGAGGGCCGGGAGCTGTTTTTT. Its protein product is CASSQVRRKREGRELFF. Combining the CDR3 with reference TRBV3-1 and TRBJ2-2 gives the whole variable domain DTAVSQTPKYLVTQMGNDKSIKCEQNLGHDTMYWYKQDSKKFLKIMFSYNNKELIINETVPNRFSPKSPDKAHLNLHINSLELGDSAVYFCASSQVRRKREGRELFFGEGSRLTVL.

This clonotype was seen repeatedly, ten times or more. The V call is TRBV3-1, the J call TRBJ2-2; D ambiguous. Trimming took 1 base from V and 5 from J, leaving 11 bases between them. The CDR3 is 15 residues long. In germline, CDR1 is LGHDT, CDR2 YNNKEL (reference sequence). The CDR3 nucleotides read TGTGCCAGCAGCCAAGGATTGGACCAGACCGGGGAGCTGTTTTTT. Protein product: CASSQGLDQTGELFF.

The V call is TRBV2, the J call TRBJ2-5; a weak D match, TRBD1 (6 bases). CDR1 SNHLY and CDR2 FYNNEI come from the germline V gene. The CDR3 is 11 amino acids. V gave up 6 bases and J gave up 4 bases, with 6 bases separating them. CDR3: CASRQGETQYF. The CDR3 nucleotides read TGTGCCAGCAGACAGGGAGAGACCCAGTACTTC.

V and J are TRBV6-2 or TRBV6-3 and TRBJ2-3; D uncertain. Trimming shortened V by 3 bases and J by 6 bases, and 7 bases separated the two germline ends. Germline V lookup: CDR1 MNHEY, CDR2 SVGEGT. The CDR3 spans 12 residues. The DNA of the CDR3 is TGTGCCAGCAGTTATGGGTTTGATACGCAGTATTTT. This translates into CASSYGFDTQYF.

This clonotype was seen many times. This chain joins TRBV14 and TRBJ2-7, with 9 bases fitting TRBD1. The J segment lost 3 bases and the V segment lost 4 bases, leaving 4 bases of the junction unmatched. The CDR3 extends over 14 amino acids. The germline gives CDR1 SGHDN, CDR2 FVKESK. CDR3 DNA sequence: TGTGCCAGCAGCCGGGACAGGGCGAACTACGAGCAGTACGTC. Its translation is CASSRDRANYEQYV.

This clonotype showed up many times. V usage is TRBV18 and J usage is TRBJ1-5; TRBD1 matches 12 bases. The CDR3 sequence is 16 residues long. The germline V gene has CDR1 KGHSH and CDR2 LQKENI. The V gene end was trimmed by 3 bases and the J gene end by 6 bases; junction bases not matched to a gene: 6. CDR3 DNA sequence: TGTGCCAGCTCACCGGCGGGACAGGGGGCTCGTCAGCCCCAGCATTTT. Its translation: CASSPAGQGARQPQHF.

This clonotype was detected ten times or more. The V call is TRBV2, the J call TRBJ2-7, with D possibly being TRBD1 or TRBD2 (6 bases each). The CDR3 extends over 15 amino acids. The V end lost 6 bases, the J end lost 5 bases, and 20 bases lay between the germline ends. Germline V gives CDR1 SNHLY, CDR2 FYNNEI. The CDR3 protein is CASRDRRVGAHEQYF. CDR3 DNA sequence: TGTGCCAGCAGAGACAGGAGGGTTGGGGCCCACGAGCAGTACTTC.

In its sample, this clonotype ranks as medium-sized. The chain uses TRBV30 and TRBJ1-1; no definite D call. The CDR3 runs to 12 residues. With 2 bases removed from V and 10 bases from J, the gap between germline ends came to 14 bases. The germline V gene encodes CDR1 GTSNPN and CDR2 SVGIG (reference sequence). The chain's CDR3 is CAWSPEGGRAFF. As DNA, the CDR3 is TGTGCCTGGAGTCCGGAGGGAGGGAGAGCTTTCTTT.

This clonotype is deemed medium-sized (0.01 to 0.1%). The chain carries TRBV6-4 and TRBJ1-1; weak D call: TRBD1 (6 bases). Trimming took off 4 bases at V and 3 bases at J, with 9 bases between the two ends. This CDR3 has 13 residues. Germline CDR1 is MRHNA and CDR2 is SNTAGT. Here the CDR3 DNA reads TGTGCCAGCAGTGTTAACAGGGACACTGAAGCTTTCTTT. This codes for CASSVNRDTEAFF.

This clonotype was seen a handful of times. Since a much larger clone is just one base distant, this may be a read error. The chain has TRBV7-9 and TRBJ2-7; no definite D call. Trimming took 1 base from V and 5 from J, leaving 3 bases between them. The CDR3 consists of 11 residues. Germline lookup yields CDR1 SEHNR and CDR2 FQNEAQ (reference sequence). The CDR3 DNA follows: TGTGCCAGCAGCTTAGTCCACGAGCAGTACGTC. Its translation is CASSLVHEQYV.

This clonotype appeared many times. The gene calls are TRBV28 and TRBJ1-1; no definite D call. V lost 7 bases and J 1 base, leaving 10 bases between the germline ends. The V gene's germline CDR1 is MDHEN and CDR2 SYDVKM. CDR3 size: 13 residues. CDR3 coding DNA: TGTGCCAGCAATGCAGAAACGAACACTGAAGCTTTCTTT. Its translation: CASNAETNTEAFF.

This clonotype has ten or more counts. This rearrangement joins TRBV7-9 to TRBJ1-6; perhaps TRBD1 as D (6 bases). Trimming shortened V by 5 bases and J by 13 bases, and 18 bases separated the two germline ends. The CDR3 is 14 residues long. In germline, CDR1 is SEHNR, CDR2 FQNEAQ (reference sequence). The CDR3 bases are TGTGCCAGCAGCCTTCCTACCGGGGGCAACCCCCTCCACTTT. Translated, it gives CASSLPTGGNPLHF.

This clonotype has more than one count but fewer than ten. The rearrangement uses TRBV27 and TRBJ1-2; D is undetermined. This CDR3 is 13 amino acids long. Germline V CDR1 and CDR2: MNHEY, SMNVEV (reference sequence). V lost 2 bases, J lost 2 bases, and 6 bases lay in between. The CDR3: CASSLTPNYGYTF. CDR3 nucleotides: TGTGCCAGCAGTTTAACACCCAACTATGGCTACACCTTC.

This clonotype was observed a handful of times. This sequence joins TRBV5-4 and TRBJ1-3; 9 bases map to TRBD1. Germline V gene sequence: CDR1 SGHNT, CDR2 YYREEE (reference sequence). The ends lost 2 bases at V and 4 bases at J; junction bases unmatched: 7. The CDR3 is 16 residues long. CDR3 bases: TGTGCCAGCAGCTTTAGGACAGGGGCCTACGGAAACACCATATATTTT. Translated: CASSFRTGAYGNTIYF.